This T cell receptor beta chain derives from a study of T cell repertoires in cytomegalovirus infection. This clonotype was counted a few times. Each CDR3 protein is one row after TCRdb ran MiXCR on the reads. The sample has some 350,000 distinct CDR3 sequences; about a sixth are singletons. V shed 7 bases and J shed 4 bases, with 11 bases lying between them. CDR3 length: 12 amino acids. Per germline, CDR1 DFQATT and CDR2 SNEGSKA (reference sequence). Sequenced sample: PBMCs. The chain couples TRBV20-1 to TRBJ2-1; D remains unclear. This sequence was found in a human donor in good health (CMV status not recorded). Some clones in this sample may be carry-over from other donors' samples. CDR3 coding DNA: TGCAGTGGTAACGGGCAGTACAATGAGCAGTTCTTC. Encoded protein: CSGNGQYNEQFF.